Listed below are T cell receptor beta chains from one sample, sequenced in a study of radiation and T cells in renal cell carcinoma. Clones were read by immunoSEQ multiplex PCR, and TCRdb kept only the in-frame ones, dropping some. The repertoire includes some 130,000 clones, around four fifths of them detected once, and 1.9% sits in the top ten. Sequenced material: blood, taken from a patient whose treatment included radiotherapy and nephrectomy. Source of these receptors: a woman in her fifties or sixties with renal cell carcinoma. The CDR3 runs from the conserved cysteine through the conserved F or W. A D gene is named only where the DNA matches it firmly. Part of the rows lack a size; the others show once, few, many or a class for expanded clones.

TRBJ2-7	TRBV14	NA	NA	TGTGCCAGCAGCCGGGACACTTCCTACGAGCAGTACTTC	CASSRDTSYEQYF
TRBJ2-1	TRBV5-1	TRBD1	NA	TGCGCCAGCAACCTGAGGACAGGGAACAATGAGCAGTTCTTC	CASNLRTGNNEQFF
TRBJ1-1	TRBV5-6	NA	few	TGTGCCAGCAGCTACGGTTTACAGCGGACTGAAGCTTTCTTT	CASSYGLQRTEAFF
TRBJ2-7	TRBV11-2	TRBD2	NA	TGTGCCAGCAGCTTTACTAGCGGCAACTACGAGCAGTACTTC	CASSFTSGNYEQYF
TRBJ1-1	TRBV5-1	NA	NA	TGCGCCAGCACCTTCGACACGTCAGGTGAAGCTTTCTTT	CASTFDTSGEAFF
TRBJ2-1	TRBV5-1	NA	NA	TGCGCCAGCAGCTTGGTCGGCGATTACGTATACAATGAGCAGTTCTTC	CASSLVGDYVYNEQFF
TRBJ2-1	TRBV4-3	TRBD2	NA	TGCGCCAGCAGCCAGGGCCTAGCGGGGCTGGGGGATGAGCAGTTCTTC	CASSQGLAGLGDEQFF
TRBJ1-5	TRBV6-1	NA	NA	TGTGCCAGCATCCTACAGGGAGAGCGCAATCAGCCCCAGCATTTT	CASILQGERNQPQHF
TRBJ1-5	TRBV1	NA	NA	TGCACCAGCAGCGGGTCTCACTATAGCAATCAGCCCCAGCATTTT	CTSSGSHYSNQPQHF
TRBJ2-5	TRBV7-2	NA	NA	TGTGCCAGCAGCTTTGCAGGGGCAGAGACCCAGTACTTC	CASSFAGAETQYF
TRBJ2-3	TRBV27	NA	NA	TGTGCCAGCACAGGAGGCCCAGATACGCAGTATTTT	CASTGGPDTQYF
TRBJ1-2	TRBV29-1	NA	NA	TGCAGCGTTGGCCAGCAAGGGGTGTTGAGCTATGGCTACACCTTC	CSVGQQGVLSYGYTF
TRBJ2-5	TRBV27	NA	NA	TGTGCCAGCAGCTCCGTGGACTGGGGGGCTCTGCAGACCCAGTACTTC	CASSSVDWGALQTQYF
TRBJ2-7	TRBV5-1	TRBD2	NA	TGCGCCAGCAGCTTGAGCGGGGTTTACGAGCAGTACTTC	CASSLSGVYEQYF
TRBJ2-3	TRBV4-2	TRBD2	NA	TGTGCCAGCAGCCCCACGCTAGCGGGAGTGAGAGATACGCAGTATTTT	CASSPTLAGVRDTQYF